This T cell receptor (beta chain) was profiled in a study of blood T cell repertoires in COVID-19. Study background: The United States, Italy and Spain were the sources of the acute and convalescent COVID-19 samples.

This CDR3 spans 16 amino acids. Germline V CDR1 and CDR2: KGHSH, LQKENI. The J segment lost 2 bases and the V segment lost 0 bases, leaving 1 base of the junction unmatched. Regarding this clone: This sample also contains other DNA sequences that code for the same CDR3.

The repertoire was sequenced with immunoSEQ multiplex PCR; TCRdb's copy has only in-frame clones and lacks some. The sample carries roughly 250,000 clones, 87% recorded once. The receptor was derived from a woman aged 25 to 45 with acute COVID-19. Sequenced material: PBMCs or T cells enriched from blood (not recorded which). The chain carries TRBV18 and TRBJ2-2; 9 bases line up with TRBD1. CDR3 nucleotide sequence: TGTGCCAGCTCACCACCGGGACAGGGAAACACCGGGGAGCTGTTTTTT. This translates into CASSPPGQGNTGELFF.